This is a list of T cell receptor beta chains from one sample in a study of beta chain features in type 1 diabetes. Only in-frame clones appear in the TCRdb table, and some are missing; sequencing was by immunoSEQ multiplex PCR. The sample has 230,000 or so clones, 15% to 20% seen once. The material sequenced was naive CD4+ T cells from blood. The receptor source for this set is a man under 40 with type 1 diabetes. CDR3s include the opening cysteine and the closing phenylalanine or tryptophan. The D gene is left open where the match is weak. Only part of the rows carry a size: once, few, many, or a class if the clone is expanded.

TRBV2	NA	TRBJ2-7	NA	CASSEFRGRDGHEQYF	TGTGCCAGCAGTGAGTTCCGAGGCAGGGATGGCCACGAGCAGTACTTC
TRBV14	few	TRBJ1-1	NA	CASSFDRYTEAFF	TGTGCCAGCAGCTTCGACAGGTACACTGAAGCTTTCTTT
TRBV10-2	NA	TRBJ2-5	TRBD2	CASSESGTIQETQYF	TGCGCCAGCAGTGAGTCTGGGACTATACAAGAGACCCAGTACTTC
TRBV4-3	few	TRBJ2-2	TRBD2	CASSQQGLAGGVGELFF	TGCGCCAGCAGCCAACAGGGACTAGCGGGAGGTGTCGGGGAGCTGTTTTTT
TRBV30	few	TRBJ1-2	NA	CAWRRGTWDYGYTF	TGTGCCTGGCGCCGGGGAACCTGGGACTATGGCTACACCTTC
TRBV25-1	few	TRBJ2-7	NA	CASRGVDPHEQYF	TGTGCCAGCCGCGGGGTGGATCCCCACGAGCAGTACTTC
TRBV9	NA	TRBJ1-2	NA	CASSARQDPYGYTF	TGTGCCAGCAGCGCCCGACAGGATCCCTATGGCTACACCTTC
TRBV7-2	few	TRBJ2-6	TRBD1	CASSLTGIVGPGANVLTF	TGTGCCAGCAGCTTGACAGGGATAGTAGGCCCTGGGGCCAACGTCCTGACTTTC
TRBV28	few	TRBJ2-5	NA	CASSGQETQYF	TGTGCCAGCAGTGGTCAAGAGACCCAGTACTTC
TRBV5-4	few	TRBJ2-7	NA	CASSLGLGTAAYEQYF	TGTGCCAGCAGCTTGGGCCTTGGGACGGCGGCCTACGAGCAGTACTTC
TRBV28	few	TRBJ2-5	TRBD1	CASSTQGAWQETQYF	TGTGCCAGCAGTACACAGGGGGCTTGGCAAGAGACCCAGTACTTC
TRBV29-1	NA	TRBJ2-7	TRBD1	CSVEASGTGANEQYF	TGCAGCGTTGAAGCCTCCGGGACAGGGGCAAACGAGCAGTACTTC
TRBV7-9	few	TRBJ2-3	NA	CASSLNHATDTQYF	TGTGCCAGCAGCTTAAATCATGCGACAGATACGCAGTATTTT